The following is a T cell receptor (beta chain) sequence with its context. These data belong to a study of blood T cells in healthy people across ages. Using a J-beta primer mix together with a sample-barcoded 5' primer, a second PCR was run for roughly 6 to 12 cycles. MiXCR, applied by TCRdb to the 5' RACE reads, yields one record per CDR3 protein. The sample lists approximately 900,000 distinct CDR3 sequences, 48% occurring once. This CDR3 region has 16 residues. From germline, CDR1 is LNHNV and CDR2 YYDKDF (reference sequence). With 0 bases removed from V and 4 bases from J, the gap between germline ends came to 13 bases.

The material sequenced was blood. The TCR sequence derives from a young man in good health. The chain has TRBV15 and TRBJ2-1, with D tentatively TRBD1 (5 bases). The CDR3: CATSRDRPTEYNEQFF. CDR3 nucleotides: TGTGCCACCAGCAGAGATCGGCCGACAGAGTACAATGAGCAGTTCTTC.